Listed here are 27 T cell receptor beta chains from one sample, sequenced in a study of T cell changes during pregnancy in multiple sclerosis. Sequenced by immunoSEQ multiplex PCR; TCRdb stores in-frame clones only, minus some. This table holds roughly 17,000 clones, about 85% found once. The sequencing here drew on CD8+ T cells from peripheral blood mononuclear cells, taken after pregnancy. The source is a female donor with multiple sclerosis, enrolled in a pregnancy study.

The chain is built from TRBV27 and TRBJ2-7; D remains ambiguous. The CDR3 covers 13 residues. V lost 0 bases and J lost 4, with 7 bases in between. CDR1 and CDR2 (germline): MNHEY, SMNVEV (reference sequence). CDR3 protein: CASSLSLGYEQYF. DNA of the CDR3: TGTGCCAGCAGTTTATCGCTAGGTTACGAGCAGTACTTC.

The chain is built from TRBV7-2 and TRBJ2-7, with 10 bases fitting TRBD2. V shed 5 bases, J shed 0 bases, and the junction held 7 bases outside the gene matches. Germline assignment: CDR1 SGHTA and CDR2 FQGNSA. The CDR3 spans 16 residues. This chain's CDR3 is CASSPTTSGLSYEQYF. DNA for the CDR3: TGTGCCAGCAGCCCGACGACTAGCGGGCTCTCCTACGAGCAGTACTTC. Full variable domain (missing parts from reference TRBV7-2 and TRBJ2-7): GAGVSQSPSNKVTEKGKDVELRCDPISGHTALYWYRQSLGQGLEFLIYFQGNSAPDKSGLPSDRFSAERTGGSVSTLTIQRTQQEDSAVYLCASSPTTSGLSYEQYFGPGTRLTVT.

The rearrangement uses TRBV27 and TRBJ2-2; D uncertain. Trimming removed 5 bases from V and 1 base from J, with 5 bases in between. CDR3 length equals 13 residues. Germline CDR1 and CDR2: MNHEY and SMNVEV (reference sequence). The CDR3 region has the DNA TGTGCCAGCAGTCCGGGGAACACCGGGGAGCTGTTTTTT. Translation gives CASSPGNTGELFF.

This clone came up once. This chain connects TRBV27 to TRBJ2-1; TRBD2 agrees at 9 bases. Trimming cost V 0 bases and J 1 base; bases outside gene matches: 4. Germline V gene sequence: CDR1 MNHEY, CDR2 SMNVEV (reference sequence). The length of the CDR3 is 17 residues. CDR3 coding DNA: TGTGCCAGCAGTTTATCGGGTAGCGGGAGTTCCTACAATGAGCAGTTCTTC. Its protein is CASSLSGSGSSYNEQFF.

This clone was counted only a few times. The chain uses TRBV19 and TRBJ1-1; 8 bases match TRBD1. The CDR3 consists of 14 residues. Germline CDR1 and CDR2: LNHDA and SQIVND (reference sequence). Trimming cost V 5 bases and J 1 base; bases outside gene matches: 3. Here the CDR3 reads CASSYGQGNTEAFF. The CDR3 DNA reads as TGTGCCAGTAGTTACGGACAGGGGAACACTGAAGCTTTCTTT.

The chain joins TRBV21-1 to TRBJ1-1; the DNA was not used to check the table's D call, TRBD1. TRBV21-1 is deemed a pseudogene. The CDR3 runs 17 residues. The CDR3 spells CASSKKPGQGQWTEAFF. CDR3 in DNA: TGTGCCAGCAGCAAAAAACCGGGACAGGGGCAGTGGACTGAAGCTTTCTTT.

This clone was counted only a few times. CDR3 nucleotide sequence: TGTGCCAGCAGTGAAACCCTAGAGGGCACAGATACGCAGTATTTT. Translated: CASSETLEGTDTQYF. This chain connects TRBV6-1 to TRBJ2-3; D unresolved. Between the trimmed V and J ends, which lost 2 bases and 1 base, there was a span of 10 bases. The CDR3 is made up of 15 amino acids. CDR1 and CDR2 (germline): MNHNS, SASEGT.

The gene calls are TRBV2 and TRBJ2-7; 10 nucleotides align to TRBD1. CDR1 SNHLY and CDR2 FYNNEI come from the germline V gene. J lost 6 bases, V lost 4 bases, and 9 bases had no gene match. This CDR3 is 15 amino acids long. The CDR3 DNA sequence: TGTGCCAGCAGTGCCTCTGGACAGGGGGTGCCCGAGCAGTACTTC. Amino acid sequence: CASSASGQGVPEQYF.

The gene calls are TRBV27 and TRBJ2-3; 7 positions match TRBD2. From germline, CDR1 is MNHEY and CDR2 SMNVEV (reference sequence). After removal of 6 bases from V and 2 bases from J, the junction contained 11 bases not matched to a gene. CDR3 length: 16 residues. CDR3 nucleotide sequence: TGTGCCAGCAGAAACCGGGGGGTTCTACACACAGATACGCAGTATTTT. Amino acids: CASRNRGVLHTDTQYF.

The rearrangement uses TRBV4-2 and TRBJ2-2; D may be TRBD1 (6 bases). Germline CDR1 is LGHNA and CDR2 is YNFKEQ. CDR3 size: 16 residues. V was clipped by 0 bases and J by 0 bases, with 8 bases between them. CDR3 in amino acids: CASSQEQGPNTGELFF. The CDR3 DNA reads TGTGCCAGCAGCCAAGAACAGGGACCGAACACCGGGGAGCTGTTTTTT.

The chain links TRBV6-1 to TRBJ1-2; D uncertain. The germline V gene has CDR1 MNHNS and CDR2 SASEGT. V was shortened by 6 bases and J by 4 bases, with 18 bases between the two germline ends. The CDR3 runs 15 residues. CDR3 sequence: CASSDSPGTGYGYTF. CDR3 DNA sequence: TGTGCCAGCAGCGATTCGCCGGGTACGGGCTATGGCTACACCTTC.

The V gene is TRBV4-2, the J gene TRBJ2-7; D not resolved. Trimming removed 1 base at V and 2 bases at J, with 12 bases between. This CDR3 spans 15 amino acids. Germline V gives CDR1 LGHNA, CDR2 YNFKEQ. This CDR3 reads CASSQVFQEAYEQYF. The CDR3 DNA sequence: TGTGCCAGCAGCCAAGTGTTCCAGGAAGCCTACGAGCAGTACTTC.

This chain uses TRBV6-1 with TRBJ1-2; 8 positions match TRBD1. This CDR3 has 14 residues. The germline CDR1 and CDR2 sequences are MNHNS and SASEGT. Trimming cost V 2 bases and J 7 bases; bases outside gene matches: 6. Here the CDR3 DNA reads TGTGCCAGCAGTGAAATAGACAGGGGTCTTGGCTACACCTTC. Translated, it gives CASSEIDRGLGYTF.

The J gene is TRBJ2-5, the V gene TRBV9; 9 bases map to TRBD1. Germline CDR1 reads SGDLS; CDR2 reads YYNGEE. This CDR3 contains 15 residues. The J segment lost 2 bases and the V segment lost 5 bases, leaving 7 bases of the junction unmatched. In DNA form, the CDR3 reads TGTGCCAGCAGTCACGACAGGGGGGGGCAAGAGACCCAGTACTTC. Encoded protein: CASSHDRGGQETQYF.

The chain links TRBV2 to TRBJ2-3; no definite D call. Trimming shortened V by 3 bases and J by 2 bases, and 9 bases separated the two germline ends. The CDR3 is 14 residues long. Looked up from germline, CDR1 is SNHLY and CDR2 is FYNNEI. CDR3 coding DNA: TGTGCCAGCAGTGAGGCTAGATTCACAGATACGCAGTATTTT. This encodes CASSEARFTDTQYF.

The rearrangement links TRBV6-5 to TRBJ2-1; 8 nucleotides line up with TRBD2. In germline, CDR1 is MNHEY, CDR2 SVGAGI. V shed 0 bases, J shed 1 base, and the junction held 2 bases outside the gene matches. The CDR3 loop spans 16 amino acids. CDR3 sequence reads: CASSYSGGGSYNEQFF. The CDR3 bases are TGTGCCAGCAGTTACTCGGGCGGGGGGTCCTACAATGAGCAGTTCTTC.

V usage is TRBV25-1 and J usage is TRBJ2-1; 10 nucleotides line up with TRBD1. Germline V gene sequence: CDR1 MGHDK, CDR2 SYGVNS. The CDR3 is 14 amino acids. With 9 bases clipped from V and 10 bases from J, the junction kept 12 bases outside the gene matches. CDR3 residues: CASSRNRDRGEQFF. Written as DNA, the CDR3 is TGTGCCAGTAGCCGTAACCGGGACAGGGGAGAGCAGTTCTTC.

The chain employs TRBV7-2 and TRBJ1-2; 10 bases map to TRBD1. CDR3 length equals 16 residues. Losses at the gene ends were 10 bases for V and 6 bases for J; bases not matched to a gene: 17. Germline CDR1 is SGHTA and CDR2 is FQGNSA. The CDR3 is CATYKPPGQGSNGYTF. For the CDR3, the DNA is TGTGCCACCTATAAACCCCCGGGACAGGGGTCTAATGGCTACACCTTC.

CDR3: CASSDSGYNEKLFF. The CDR3 bases are TGTGCCAGCAGTGACTCGGGTTATAATGAAAAACTGTTTTTT. The chain uses TRBV2 and TRBJ1-4; D unclear. The CDR3 extends over 14 amino acids. CDR1 is SNHLY and CDR2 is FYNNEI in the germline V gene. Deletions cut 3 bases from V and 4 bases from J, with 9 bases between.

This sequence joins TRBV4-1 and TRBJ2-7; D not resolved. Trimming removed 0 bases at V and 2 bases at J, with 5 bases between. Germline loops: CDR1 MGHRA, CDR2 YSYEKL. The CDR3 extends over 13 amino acids. DNA of the CDR3: TGCGCCAGCAGCCAAGATTATCCCTACGAGCAGTACTTC. Translating it yields CASSQDYPYEQYF.

The chain is built from TRBV6-4 and TRBJ2-1, with TRBD1 as a possible D gene (5 bases). Germline CDR1 and CDR2: MRHNA and SNTAGT. CDR3 length: 13 amino acids. Trimming cost V 2 bases and J 6 bases, with 8 bases left between them. CDR3 protein: CASSDGAANEQFF. The CDR3 region has the DNA TGTGCCAGCAGTGACGGGGCTGCCAATGAGCAGTTCTTC.

This rearrangement joins TRBV5-1 to TRBJ2-7; no firm D call. The CDR3 is 15 amino acids. Per germline, CDR1 SGHRS and CDR2 YFSETQ. Deletions cut 2 bases from V and 2 bases from J, with 14 bases between. The CDR3 sequence is CASSFSSLGAYEQYF. The CDR3 region has the DNA TGCGCCAGCAGCTTCTCTAGTCTAGGAGCCTACGAGCAGTACTTC.

The chain is built from TRBV6-4 and TRBJ2-3; 9 bases are shared with TRBD2. The CDR3 totals 15 residues. Germline V gives CDR1 MRHNA, CDR2 SNTAGT. Losses at the gene ends were 6 bases for V and 2 bases for J; bases not matched to a gene: 6. The CDR3 loop is CASSETSGYTDTQYF. The DNA of the CDR3 is TGTGCCAGCAGCGAAACTAGCGGGTACACAGATACGCAGTATTTT.

The chain recombines TRBV6-1 with TRBJ1-1; D possibly corresponds to TRBD1 (5 bases). Germline assignment: CDR1 MNHNS and CDR2 SASEGT. The CDR3 has 13 amino acids. With 6 bases removed from V and 7 bases from J, the gap between germline ends came to 15 bases. Here the CDR3 DNA reads TGTGCCAGCAGGGGGGGTCGAAGCCTTGAAGCTTTCTTT. Translation: CASRGGRSLEAFF.

The chain links TRBV7-6 to TRBJ1-1; 9 bases are shared with TRBD1. This CDR3 contains 15 residues. V trimming: 4 bases; J trimming: 1 base; junction bases outside the gene matches: 4. Germline lookup yields CDR1 SGHVS and CDR2 FNYEAQ. CDR3 nucleotide sequence: TGTGCCAGCAGCTCGGGACAGGGAACGAACACTGAAGCTTTCTTT. Its translation: CASSSGQGTNTEAFF.

V usage is TRBV10-1 and J usage is TRBJ1-4; tentatively, D is TRBD1 (6 bases). Germline assignment: CDR1 WNHNN and CDR2 SYGVQD (reference sequence). Trimming removed 7 bases at V and 8 bases at J, with 23 bases between. The CDR3 has 16 amino acids. The CDR3 reads CASKTRPGTLEEKLFF. The CDR3 DNA follows: TGCGCCAGCAAAACCAGGCCCGGGACACTTGAGGAAAAACTGTTTTTT.

With respect to this clone: Its ends do not fully match the called genes, so a read error is possible. The chain carries TRBV19 and TRBJ2-2, with D possibly TRBD2 on 6 matching bases. Germline V gives CDR1 LNHDA, CDR2 SQIVND (reference sequence). CDR3 length: 14 residues. Here the CDR3 DNA reads TGTGCCAGCAGTAACTGGAGGGACACCGGGGAGCTGTTTTTT. This sequence encodes CASSNWRDTGELFF.